This TCR beta chain was sequenced for a study of cytomegalovirus exposure and HLA in healthy donors. This PCR relied on a set of 60 Vbeta primers and 13 Jbeta primers. Clones were read by immunoSEQ multiplex PCR, and TCRdb kept only the in-frame ones, dropping some. The table has some 150,000 clones, 80% to 85% seen once. Germline-derived CDR1 and CDR2 are MRHNA and SNTAGT. This CDR3 has 13 residues. With 5 bases removed from V and 6 bases from J, the gap between germline ends came to 12 bases. Overall study findings and caveats: Indistinguishable V segments such as TRBV6-2 and TRBV6-3 were excluded.

As concerns this clone: No antigen is known for it.

V gene TRBV6-4 combines with J gene TRBJ2-3; a possible D gene is TRBD1 (6 bases). Sequencing used PBMCs. This TCR came from a woman aged 25-40 years in good health and CMV-seronegative. In DNA form, the CDR3 reads TGTGCCAGCAGTCCCCAGGGGCAGGATACGCAGTATTTT. This sequence encodes CASSPQGQDTQYF.